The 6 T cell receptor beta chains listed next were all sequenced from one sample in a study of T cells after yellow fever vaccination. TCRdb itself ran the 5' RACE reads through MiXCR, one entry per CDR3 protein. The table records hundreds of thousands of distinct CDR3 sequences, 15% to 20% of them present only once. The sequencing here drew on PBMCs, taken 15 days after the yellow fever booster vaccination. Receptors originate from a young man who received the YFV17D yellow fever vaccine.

CDR3 DNA: TGTGCCAGCAGTGCCGGCGGGACTAGCAACAATGAGCAGTTCTTC. This gives the protein CASSAGGTSNNEQFF. The V call is TRBV6-2 or TRBV6-3, the J call TRBJ2-1; TRBD2 matches 9 bases. The V gene end was trimmed by 5 bases and the J gene end by 5 bases; junction bases not matched to a gene: 7. The germline CDR1 and CDR2 sequences are MNHEY and SVGEGT. The CDR3 covers 15 residues.

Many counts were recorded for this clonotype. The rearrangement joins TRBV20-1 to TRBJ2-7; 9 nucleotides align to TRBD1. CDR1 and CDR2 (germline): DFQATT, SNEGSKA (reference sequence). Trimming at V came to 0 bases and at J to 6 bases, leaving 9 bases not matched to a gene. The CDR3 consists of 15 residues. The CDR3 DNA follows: TGCAGTGCTAGAGATCCGGGACAGGGCGTCCTCGAGCAGTACTTC. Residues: CSARDPGQGVLEQYF.

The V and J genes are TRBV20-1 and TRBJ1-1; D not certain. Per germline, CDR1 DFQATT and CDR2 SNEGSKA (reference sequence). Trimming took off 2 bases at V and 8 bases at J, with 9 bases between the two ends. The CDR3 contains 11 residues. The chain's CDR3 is CSARRWPEAFF. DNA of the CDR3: TGCAGTGCTAGACGGTGGCCGGAAGCTTTCTTT.

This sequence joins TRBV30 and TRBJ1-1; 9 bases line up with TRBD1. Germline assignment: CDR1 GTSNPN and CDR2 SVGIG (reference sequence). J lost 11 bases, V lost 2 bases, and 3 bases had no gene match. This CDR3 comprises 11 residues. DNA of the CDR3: TGTGCCTGGAGTTGGGACAGGGCCGCTTTCTTT. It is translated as CAWSWDRAAFF.

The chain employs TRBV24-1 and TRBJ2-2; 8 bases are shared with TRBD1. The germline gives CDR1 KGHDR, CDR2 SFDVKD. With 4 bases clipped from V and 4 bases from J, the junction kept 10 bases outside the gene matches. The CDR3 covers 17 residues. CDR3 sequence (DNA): TGTGCCACCAGTGACCCACCCCAGGGGGCAGGCACCGGGGAGCTGTTTTTT. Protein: CATSDPPQGAGTGELFF.

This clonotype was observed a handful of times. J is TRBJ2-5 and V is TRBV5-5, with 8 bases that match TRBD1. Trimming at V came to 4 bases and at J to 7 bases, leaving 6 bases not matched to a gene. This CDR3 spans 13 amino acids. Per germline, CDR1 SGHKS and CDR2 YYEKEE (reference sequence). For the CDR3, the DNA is TGTGCCAGCAGCCTGGACAGGGATGCGACCCAGTACTTC. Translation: CASSLDRDATQYF.